This paragraph reports one T cell receptor (beta chain). This clone was seen a few times. Its cognate antigen has yet to be identified. Nothing much larger sits one base from this clone, and base qualities are not available. The entire amount of isolated RNA was reverse transcribed using the High Capacity cDNA Reverse Transcription Kit, so the sequenced TCRB transcripts were expressed ones. Deep immunoSEQ sequencing was performed on naive, central memory and regulatory T cell samples, with an average of around 3.5 million total reads per sample. After sorted cells were lysed in RLT buffer, RNA was extracted with DNase-treated RNeasy Micro or Mini kits, with the choice depending on cell number. Each cell subset was processed on its own to prevent cross-contamination, while patient and healthy donor samples were processed together. Using the immunoSEQ multiplex PCR, TCRB sequences were amplified from cDNA into 87-bp fragments spanning the CDR3 region. Sequencing of the amplicons was done on the Illumina HiSeq platform. From the authors' description of their analysis: Synthetic template baselines were used to correct PCR bias computationally, reads within Hamming distance 2 were collapsed together, and singletons that could not be merged were discarded. Reads were aligned to IMGT to assign V, D and J genes, CDR3 length, and insertions or deletions at six rearrangement sites. Clonotype counts were normalized to sorted cell number within each subset before computing true diversity and Gini coefficients with the tcR R package. The overlap coefficient, calculated on TCRB nucleotide sequences, was used to quantify repertoire sharing. As stored in TCRdb, this immuneACCESS dataset retains in-frame rearrangements with V and J assigned. A fraction of the clones does not appear; measured against another copy, unresolved V genes explain less than half of the discrepancy, and the remainder lacks a known reason. V and J calls and clone size are given by that table; D and trimming were obtained from the DNA. Across this sample there are approximately 170,000 clones, with approximately 7.9% seen only once. Of the sample, around 0.5% is held by the ten largest clones.

These data are taken from a study of beta chain features in type 1 diabetes (dated by TCRdb to 2016 to 2018). General notes on the study: Patients and healthy donors did not differ in mean age, gender distribution, total cell number or subset yield. A total of some 100,000,000 sorted cells were examined across all samples, and the number of cells per subset was strongly correlated with RNA yield. The study compared TCRB repertoires of sorted circulating CD4+ T cell subsets between recently diagnosed type 1 diabetes patients and matched healthy donors. Regulatory and stem cell-like memory subsets were obtained from only 8 patients and roughly 8 healthy donors, while naive and central memory subsets were obtained from all 30 or so donors. Overall results and qualifications from the work: Because cDNA rather than genomic DNA was sequenced, highly expressing activated cells could have been over-represented, although no difference in activation and CD3 levels was found between groups. The naive, central memory and regulatory TCRB repertoires appeared to resemble one another more closely among patients than among healthy donors. Shorter templates might have been favored by PCR, but patient and control samples were amplified and corrected together, so both groups would have been affected equally by any skew. At VDJ recombination sites, type 1 diabetes patients had fewer insertions and more deleted nucleotides, which implies abnormalities in thymic rearrangement. In all four CD4+ subsets, TCRB CDR3 length was moderately but significantly shorter in type 1 diabetes patients. Because small numbers of individuals were included in the HLA sub-analyses, any influence of HLA type on TCRB rearrangement was left unresolved.

A single peripheral blood draw of 95 to 150 mL on average was collected from each donor into heparinised tubes. Using a panel that included CD45RO, CCR7, CD25, CD127, CD95 and CD27, naive, central memory, regulatory and stem cell-like memory CD4+ T cells were sorted on a BD FACSAria II. All sorted populations exceeded 95% purity. PBMCs were isolated right away by Lymphoprep density gradient centrifugation and were stained directly, without culture. So that batch effects would be minimized, each experiment stained and sorted samples in pairs, pairing one healthy donor with one patient. Between the V and J ends, shortened by 1 base and 9 bases respectively, the junction contains 13 bases. From the cysteine up to the phenylalanine, the CDR3 has a length of 15 residues. Only the CDR3 part of the read is kept: 45 bases, read in frame from the first base. The germline V gene (reference sequence) supplies CDR1 SEHNR and CDR2 FQNEAQ.

The clonotype originates from a man aged 18 to 30 with type 1 diabetes. The sample was central memory CD4+ T cells from blood. The chain is made from TRBV7-9 and TRBJ1-6; TRBD1 is perhaps the D gene, given 5 matching bases. The sequenced DNA is TGTGCCAGCAGCTTAGGCAGGACCGGGGGTTCACCCCTCCACTTT. Translation gives CASSLGRTGGSPLHF. With the portions outside the CDR3 filled from the reference TRBV7-9 and TRBJ1-6 genes, the complete variable region becomes DTGVSQNPRHKITKRGQNVTFRCDPISEHNRLYWYRQTLGQGPEFLTYFQNEAQLEKSRLLSDRFSAERPKGSFSTLEIQRTEQGDSAMYLCASSLGRTGGSPLHFGNGTRLTVT.